This T cell receptor beta chain originates from a study of T cell clonality in common variable immunodeficiency. Profiled with immunoSEQ multiplex PCR; TCRdb holds only in-frame clones, not every one. The sample was found to contain 50,000 to 60,000 clones, and every one recurs. Many counts were recorded for this clone. Coverage ceases 3 residues before the CDR3 finishes, and the germline J gene fills in the end. Trimming at V came to 3 bases and at J to 8 bases, leaving 5 bases not matched to a gene. This CDR3 spans 14 amino acids. Germline V gene lookup returns CDR1 DFQATT and CDR2 SNEGSKA (reference sequence).

The source material was peripheral blood mononuclear cells. The chain links TRBV20-1 to TRBJ2-1; TRBD2 aligns across 12 bases. The origin of this receptor is a person aged 18-70 years in good health. The CDR3 here is CSASPSGGAYEQFF. The part of the CDR3 DNA that was read is TGCAGTGCTAGCCCTAGCGGGGGGGCCTATGAG.